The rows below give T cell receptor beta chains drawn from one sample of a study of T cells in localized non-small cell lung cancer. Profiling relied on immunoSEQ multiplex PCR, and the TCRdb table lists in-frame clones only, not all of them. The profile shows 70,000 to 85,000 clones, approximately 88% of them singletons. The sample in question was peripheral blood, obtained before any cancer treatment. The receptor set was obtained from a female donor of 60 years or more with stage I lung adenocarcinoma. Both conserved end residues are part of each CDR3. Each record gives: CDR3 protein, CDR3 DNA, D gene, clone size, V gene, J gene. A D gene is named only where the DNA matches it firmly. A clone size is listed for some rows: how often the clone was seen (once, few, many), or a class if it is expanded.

CDR3 protein: CASSLVPAPQETQYF; CDR3 DNA: TGCGCCAGCAGCTTGGTACCGGCTCCCCAAGAGACCCAGTACTTC; D gene: NA; clone size: NA; V gene: TRBV5-1; J gene: TRBJ2-5
CDR3 protein: CSARPLGTQYF; CDR3 DNA: TGCAGTGCTAGACCCTTGGGTACGCAGTATTTT; D gene: NA; clone size: once; V gene: TRBV20-1; J gene: TRBJ2-3
CDR3 protein: CASSFREGNYEQYF; CDR3 DNA: TGCGCCAGCAGCTTTCGAGAAGGGAACTACGAGCAGTACTTC; D gene: NA; clone size: NA; V gene: TRBV5-1; J gene: TRBJ2-7
CDR3 protein: CSARDREKLFF; CDR3 DNA: TGCAGTGCTAGAGACAGAGAAAAACTGTTTTTT; D gene: NA; clone size: NA; V gene: TRBV20-1; J gene: TRBJ1-4
CDR3 protein: CASSLASGSYEQYF; CDR3 DNA: TGTGCCAGCAGCTTGGCTAGCGGGAGTTACGAGCAGTACTTC; D gene: TRBD2; clone size: NA; V gene: TRBV5-4; J gene: TRBJ2-7
CDR3 protein: CASSEAGASGVRDTQYF; CDR3 DNA: TGTGCCAGCAGTGAAGCAGGGGCTAGCGGGGTTCGAGATACGCAGTATTTT; D gene: TRBD2; clone size: NA; V gene: TRBV6-1; J gene: TRBJ2-3
CDR3 protein: CASSTQAGGSYNEQFF; CDR3 DNA: TGTGCCAGTAGTACACAAGCGGGAGGGAGCTACAATGAGCAGTTCTTC; D gene: TRBD2; clone size: NA; V gene: TRBV19; J gene: TRBJ2-1
CDR3 protein: CASSVRDREETQYF; CDR3 DNA: TGTGCCAGCAGCGTTAGGGACAGGGAAGAGACCCAGTACTTC; D gene: TRBD1; clone size: NA; V gene: TRBV9; J gene: TRBJ2-5
CDR3 protein: CASSVPRQGARYEQYF; CDR3 DNA: TGTGCCAGCAGTGTACCCCGACAGGGGGCAAGGTACGAGCAGTACTTC; D gene: TRBD1; clone size: NA; V gene: TRBV2; J gene: TRBJ2-7
CDR3 protein: CASSRRLAGTLDTQYF; CDR3 DNA: TGTGCCAGCAGTCGGAGACTAGCGGGGACCTTGGATACGCAGTATTTT; D gene: TRBD2; clone size: NA; V gene: TRBV2; J gene: TRBJ2-3
CDR3 protein: CATSMGRGNYGYTF; CDR3 DNA: TGTGCCACCAGCATGGGGCGAGGGAACTATGGCTACACCTTC; D gene: NA; clone size: NA; V gene: TRBV15; J gene: TRBJ1-2
CDR3 protein: CSGRGTFYNEQFF; CDR3 DNA: TGCAGCGGCCGCGGGACATTCTACAATGAGCAGTTCTTC; D gene: NA; clone size: NA; V gene: TRBV29-1; J gene: TRBJ2-1
CDR3 protein: CASAWGQGLDEQYF; CDR3 DNA: TGCGCCAGCGCCTGGGGACAGGGGTTGGACGAGCAGTACTTC; D gene: TRBD1; clone size: few; V gene: TRBV10-2; J gene: TRBJ2-7
CDR3 protein: CASSPRAGTRYNEQFF; CDR3 DNA: TGTGCCAGCAGCCCGAGAGCGGGTACGAGGTACAATGAGCAGTTCTTC; D gene: NA; clone size: NA; V gene: TRBV7-3; J gene: TRBJ2-1
CDR3 protein: CSVEPGNYGYTF; CDR3 DNA: TGCAGCGTTGAGCCGGGGAACTATGGCTACACCTTC; D gene: NA; clone size: NA; V gene: TRBV29-1; J gene: TRBJ1-2
CDR3 protein: CASKGTLNTGELFF; CDR3 DNA: TGTGCCAGCAAGGGGACTTTGAACACCGGGGAGCTGTTTTTT; D gene: NA; clone size: few; V gene: TRBV2; J gene: TRBJ2-2
CDR3 protein: CAISRTSEKETQYF; CDR3 DNA: TGTGCCATCAGTCGGACTAGCGAAAAAGAGACCCAGTACTTC; D gene: TRBD2; clone size: NA; V gene: TRBV10-3; J gene: TRBJ2-5
CDR3 protein: CASSITRTGANVLTF; CDR3 DNA: TGTGCCAGTAGTATAACACGCACAGGGGCCAACGTCCTGACTTTC; D gene: NA; clone size: NA; V gene: TRBV19; J gene: TRBJ2-6
CDR3 protein: CASSERAANYGYTF; CDR3 DNA: TGTGCCAGCAGTGAAAGGGCAGCAAACTATGGCTACACCTTC; D gene: NA; clone size: NA; V gene: TRBV2; J gene: TRBJ1-2
CDR3 protein: CASSAQGAGGETQYF; CDR3 DNA: TGTGCCAGCAGTGCGCAGGGGGCAGGTGGGGAGACCCAGTACTTC; D gene: TRBD1; clone size: NA; V gene: TRBV2; J gene: TRBJ2-5
CDR3 protein: CASSLRGSGNTIYF; CDR3 DNA: TGTGCCAGCAGCCTCAGAGGTTCCGGAAACACCATATATTTT; D gene: NA; clone size: NA; V gene: TRBV7-8; J gene: TRBJ1-3
CDR3 protein: CASSLDEKLFF; CDR3 DNA: TGTGCCAGCAGTTTGGATGAAAAACTGTTTTTT; D gene: NA; clone size: NA; V gene: TRBV28; J gene: TRBJ1-4
CDR3 protein: CASRSSGSVNTQYF; CDR3 DNA: TGTGCCAGCAGGAGTAGCGGGAGCGTGAATACGCAGTATTTT; D gene: TRBD2; clone size: once; V gene: TRBV11-2; J gene: TRBJ2-3
CDR3 protein: CASSRTLGEGEQYF; CDR3 DNA: TGTGCCAGCAGTAGAACTTTGGGGGAAGGAGAGCAGTACTTC; D gene: NA; clone size: NA; V gene: TRBV6-4; J gene: TRBJ2-7
CDR3 protein: CASSIAYLNTGELFF; CDR3 DNA: TGTGCCAGTAGTATAGCCTACTTGAACACCGGGGAGCTGTTTTTT; D gene: NA; clone size: NA; V gene: TRBV19; J gene: TRBJ2-2
CDR3 protein: CASSQESGQKETQYF; CDR3 DNA: TGTGCCAGCAGCCAAGAGTCGGGACAGAAGGAGACCCAGTACTTC; D gene: TRBD1; clone size: once; V gene: TRBV14; J gene: TRBJ2-5
CDR3 protein: CASSLDLAGGDYGYTF; CDR3 DNA: TGTGCCAGCAGCTTAGATCTGGCAGGGGGCGACTATGGCTACACCTTC; D gene: TRBD1; clone size: once; V gene: TRBV11-2; J gene: TRBJ1-2
CDR3 protein: CASSLIGDARGAFF; CDR3 DNA: TGTGCCAGCAGTCTTATCGGGGACGCCCGGGGAGCTTTCTTT; D gene: NA; clone size: few; V gene: TRBV9; J gene: TRBJ1-1
CDR3 protein: CASSLPGMGYGYTF; CDR3 DNA: TGTGCCAGCAGTTTACCGGGGATGGGCTATGGCTACACCTTC; D gene: NA; clone size: NA; V gene: TRBV28; J gene: TRBJ1-2
CDR3 protein: CASSSLDGNYGYTF; CDR3 DNA: TGCGCCAGCAGCTCCCTGGACGGTAACTATGGCTACACCTTC; D gene: NA; clone size: few; V gene: TRBV4-1; J gene: TRBJ1-2
CDR3 protein: CASSSQTGVGNGYTF; CDR3 DNA: TGCGCCAGCAGCTCACAGACAGGGGTTGGGAATGGCTACACCTTC; D gene: TRBD1; clone size: NA; V gene: TRBV4-3; J gene: TRBJ1-2
CDR3 protein: CSVATGYYGYTF; CDR3 DNA: TGCAGCGTTGCCACAGGATACTATGGCTACACCTTC; D gene: NA; clone size: NA; V gene: TRBV29-1; J gene: TRBJ1-2
CDR3 protein: CASSSQFRGKGDGYTF; CDR3 DNA: TGTGCCAGCAGCTCCCAGTTCCGGGGGAAGGGCGATGGCTACACCTTC; D gene: NA; clone size: NA; V gene: TRBV5-5; J gene: TRBJ1-2